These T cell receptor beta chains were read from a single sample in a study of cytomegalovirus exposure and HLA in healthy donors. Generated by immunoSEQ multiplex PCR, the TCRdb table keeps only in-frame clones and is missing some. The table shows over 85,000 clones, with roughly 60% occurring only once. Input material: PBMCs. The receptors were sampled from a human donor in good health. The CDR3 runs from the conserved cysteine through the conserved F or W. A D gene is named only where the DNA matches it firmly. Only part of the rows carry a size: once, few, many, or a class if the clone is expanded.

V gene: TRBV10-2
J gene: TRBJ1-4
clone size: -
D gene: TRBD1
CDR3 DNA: TGCGCCAGCAGTCAGGGGGCTACTAATGAAAAACTGTTTTTT
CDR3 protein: CASSQGATNEKLFF

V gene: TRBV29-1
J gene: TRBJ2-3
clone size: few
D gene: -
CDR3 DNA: TGCAGCGTTGCTAAAGGCGGGAGCACAGATACGCAGTATTTT
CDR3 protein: CSVAKGGSTDTQYF

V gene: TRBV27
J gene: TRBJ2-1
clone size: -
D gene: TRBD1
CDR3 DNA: TGTGCCAGCAGTACCAACAGGGGGAATGAGCAGTTCTTC
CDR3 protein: CASSTNRGNEQFF

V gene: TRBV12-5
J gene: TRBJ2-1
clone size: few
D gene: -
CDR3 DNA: TGTGCCGGGACTTTATCCTACAATGAGCAGTTCTTC
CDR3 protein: CAGTLSYNEQFF

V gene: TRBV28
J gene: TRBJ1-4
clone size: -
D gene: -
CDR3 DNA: TGTGCCAGCAGTTGGGAACAGGATAATGAAAAACTGTTTTTT
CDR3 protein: CASSWEQDNEKLFF

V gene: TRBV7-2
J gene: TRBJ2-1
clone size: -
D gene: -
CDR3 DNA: TGTGCCAGCGTAGAGCCCTCCTACAATGAGCAGTTCTTC
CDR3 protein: CASVEPSYNEQFF

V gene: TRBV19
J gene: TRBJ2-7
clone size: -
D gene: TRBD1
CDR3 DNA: TGTGCCAGTAGTATGGGGACAGACTACGAGCAGTACTTC
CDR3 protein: CASSMGTDYEQYF

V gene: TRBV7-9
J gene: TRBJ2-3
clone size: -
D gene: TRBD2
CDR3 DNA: TGTGCCAGCAGCCCCACTAGCGGGAGGGCCCCTGATACGCAGTATTTT
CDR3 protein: CASSPTSGRAPDTQYF

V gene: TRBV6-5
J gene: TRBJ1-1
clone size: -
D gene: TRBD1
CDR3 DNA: TGTGCCAGCAGGATAGGCGGGACAGGGTCAACTGAAGCTTTCTTT
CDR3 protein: CASRIGGTGSTEAFF

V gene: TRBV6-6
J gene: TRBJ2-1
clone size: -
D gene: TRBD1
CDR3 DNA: TGTGCCAGCAGATGGACAGGGCAATCAGGGAATGAGCAGTTCTTC
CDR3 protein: CASRWTGQSGNEQFF

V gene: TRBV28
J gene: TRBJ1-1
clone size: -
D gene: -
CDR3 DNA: TGTGCCAGCAGTTTACGGGGTGCTCGGTTGTCGGCTTTCTTT
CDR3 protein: CASSLRGARLSAFF

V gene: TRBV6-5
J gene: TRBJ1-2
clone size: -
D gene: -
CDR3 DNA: TGTGCCAGCAGTACAGGGATCGATGGCTACACCTTC
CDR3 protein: CASSTGIDGYTF

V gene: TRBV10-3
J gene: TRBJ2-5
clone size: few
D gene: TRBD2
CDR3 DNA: TGTGCCATCAGGGGACTAACCCAAGAGACCCAGTACTTC
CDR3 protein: CAIRGLTQETQYF

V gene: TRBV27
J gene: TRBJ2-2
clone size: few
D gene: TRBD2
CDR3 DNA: TGTGCCAGCAGTTTTAGCGGGAGGAACACCGGGGAGCTGTTTTTT
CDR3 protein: CASSFSGRNTGELFF

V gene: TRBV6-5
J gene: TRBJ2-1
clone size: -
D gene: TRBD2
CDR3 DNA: TGTGCCAGCAGTTCCCTCGGGGGGGTACCCTACAATGAGCAGTTCTTC
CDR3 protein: CASSSLGGVPYNEQFF

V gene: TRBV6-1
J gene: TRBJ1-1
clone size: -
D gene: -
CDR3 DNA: TGTGCCAGCAGTGAAGGAGAGGGGAACACTGAAGCTTTCTTT
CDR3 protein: CASSEGEGNTEAFF

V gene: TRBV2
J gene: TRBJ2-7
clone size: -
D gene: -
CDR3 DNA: TGTGCCAGCAGCGGGGACACTCGTGCCTACGAGCAGTACTTC
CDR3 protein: CASSGDTRAYEQYF

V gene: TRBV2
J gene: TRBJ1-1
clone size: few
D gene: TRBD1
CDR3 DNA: TGTGCCAGACAGGGACAGCCAGAGAACACTGAAGCTTTCTTT
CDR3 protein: CARQGQPENTEAFF

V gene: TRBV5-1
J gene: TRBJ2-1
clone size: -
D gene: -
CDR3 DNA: TGCGCCAGCAATACCGGACAGTACCCCTATGAGCAGTTCTTC
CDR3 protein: CASNTGQYPYEQFF

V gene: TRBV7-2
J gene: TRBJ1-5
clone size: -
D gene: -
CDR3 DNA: TGTGCCAGCAGCATTAGAAGCGGTCAGCCCCAGCATTTT
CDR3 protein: CASSIRSGQPQHF

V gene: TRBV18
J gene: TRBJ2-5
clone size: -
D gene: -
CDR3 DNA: TGTGCCAGCTCACCCGCGGGACTCCAAGAGACCCAGTACTTC
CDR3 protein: CASSPAGLQETQYF

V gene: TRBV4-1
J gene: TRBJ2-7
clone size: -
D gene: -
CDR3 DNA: TGCGCCAGCAGCCAAGGGACTTCTAACTCCTTCGAGCAGTACTTC
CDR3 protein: CASSQGTSNSFEQYF

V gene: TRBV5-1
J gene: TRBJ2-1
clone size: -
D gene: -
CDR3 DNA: TGCGCCAGCAGCTCCCAGGCGGCAGGGCCTTACAATGAGCAGTTCTTC
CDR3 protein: CASSSQAAGPYNEQFF

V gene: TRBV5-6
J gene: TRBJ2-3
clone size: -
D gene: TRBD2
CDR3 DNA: TGTGCCAGCAGCTTTGGACTAGCGGGCACAGATACGCAGTATTTT
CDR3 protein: CASSFGLAGTDTQYF